Described below is a single T cell receptor (beta chain) sequence and its context. This clone was observed once. The target of this receptor is not known. Base qualities are not recorded, but no much larger clone differs from it by a single base. TCRB CDR3 regions were amplified from 2 to 2.5 ug genomic DNA, or all available DNA if less, using the immunoSEQ assay. For multiplex PCR, 60 forward primers for TCR V beta segments and 13 reverse primers for J beta segments were used. To estimate reads per starting template, synthetic control templates were spiked into each sample at limiting dilution. Sequencing produced 87 bp reads on the Illumina HiSeq System. Per the source publication's procedure: PCR and sequencing errors were removed by merging closely related sequences with a nearest neighbor algorithm. TCR overlap was defined as the percentage of unique tumor TCR beta sequences that were also present in the same patient's peripheral blood. Here the immuneACCESS table is served through TCRdb, limited to in-frame sequences with V and J called. Missing clones are a known gap in these copies; in checked studies unresolved V genes cover under half, and the rest lacks a known reason. That table furnishes V, J and clone size, whereas the DNA furnished D and trimming. The sample table lists approximately 46,000 clones, approximately 90% of them with a count of one. The ten biggest clones cover about 5% of the sample.

CDR1 and CDR2 are drawn from the germline V gene: SGHTA, FQGNSA. The CDR3 contains 14 residues, cysteine and phenylalanine counted. Only the CDR3 region is kept as DNA, spanning 42 bases read in frame from base 1. Deletion took 1 base off V and 9 bases off J, with a span of 13 bases between the germline ends. This sample was taken from a study of glioma-infiltrating T cells after dendritic cell vaccination listed by TCRdb under 2016. Regarding the study in general: A cohort of about 15 glioblastoma patients from Phase I and II dendritic cell vaccination trials was included, of whom 9 were newly diagnosed and 6 had recurrent disease. Autologous tumor lysate-pulsed dendritic cell vaccination was administered to the patients between about 2002 and 2012. The vaccine consisted of monocyte-derived dendritic cells cultured less than 9 days with IL-4 and GM-CSF, then pulsed overnight with autologous tumor lysate. Each patient was given three intradermal dendritic cell vaccine injections, spaced two weeks apart, in the arm below the axilla. Tumor-infiltrating lymphocyte content was quantified and tumor and blood repertoires were compared in dendritic cell-vaccinated glioblastoma patients by deep sequencing of TCR beta CDR3 regions. Survival after dendritic cell vaccination was correlated with TCR sequencing metrics, including TIL content and tumor-blood repertoire overlap.

Overall results and qualifications from the work: After dendritic cell vaccination, a higher estimated pretreatment TIL content predicted longer time to progression and longer overall survival. The cohort was small and heterogeneous, only a few patients had full blood and tumor sets, and even fewer had initial-recurrent tumor pairs. The TCR overlap response model with three groups was called speculative and said to need prospective validation. TCR clonality showed no direct relationship with survival, which suggests that a diverse polyclonal response may matter.

The sample's time point label is to be understood as: after dendritic cell vaccination, including at tumor progression/relapse. Patients were selected for having adequate residual fresh-frozen tumor tissue and more than two years of available survival data. None of the glioblastoma patients carried an isocitrate dehydrogenase mutation, although molecular status otherwise varied. PBMC were collected before vaccination, two weeks after the third vaccination, and at tumor progression if tumor progression occurred. Genomic DNA was extracted with the Qiagen DNeasy Blood extraction Kit. The source material was blood, sampled after dendritic cell vaccination. The receptor was derived from a human donor with glioblastoma. The chain couples TRBV7-2 to TRBJ2-1, and possibly TRBD2, on 7 matching bases. The DNA sequence is given as TGTGCCAGCAGCTTAGAGGGGGGGGCCGGTGAGCAGTTCTTC. Its coded protein is CASSLEGGAGEQFF.